Listed here are 8 T cell receptor beta chains from one sample, sequenced in a study of blood T cell repertoires in COVID-19. This table comes from immunoSEQ multiplex PCR, and its TCRdb copy is limited to in-frame clones, with some not included. Of roughly 62,000 clones listed, under 85% were seen once; the top ten hold roughly 20%. Input material: peripheral blood. The receptor source for this set is a woman older than 75 with active or convalescent COVID-19.

This clone was seen only a few times. The chain couples TRBV5-1 to TRBJ2-7; D possibly corresponds to TRBD1 (5 bases). Trimming took 5 bases from V and 0 from J, leaving 15 bases between them. The CDR3 is 15 amino acids. The germline gives CDR1 SGHRS, CDR2 YFSETQ. This CDR3 is CASRHAYRRSYEQYF. DNA for the CDR3: TGCGCCAGCAGGCATGCCTACAGGCGCTCCTACGAGCAGTACTTC.

This clone was picked up a small number of times. This chain joins TRBV11-2 and TRBJ2-7; D not certain. The CDR3 contains 12 residues. The V end lost 3 bases, the J end lost 0 bases, and 3 bases lay between the germline ends. Germline CDR1 reads SGHAT; CDR2 reads FQNNGV. The CDR3 loop reads CASSFSSYEQYF. As DNA, the CDR3 is TGTGCCAGCAGCTTTAGCTCCTACGAGCAGTACTTC.

V gene TRBV29-1 combines with J gene TRBJ1-1; maybe TRBD1 (5 bases). Germline CDR1 SQVTM, CDR2 ANQGSEA. This CDR3 contains 12 residues. V was cut by 6 bases and J by 5 bases, with 13 bases left in between. The CDR3 coding sequence is TGCAGCGTCTCCTGGGGGGGTACTGAAGCTTTCTTT. Translation gives CSVSWGGTEAFF.

This chain connects TRBV7-9 to TRBJ1-1, with a tentative D call TRBD1 (5 bases). The V and J ends lost 2 bases and 4 bases respectively, with 11 bases between them. This CDR3 has 14 residues. Germline V gene sequence: CDR1 SEHNR, CDR2 FQNEAQ (reference sequence). The CDR3 here is CASSLLRVRTEAFF. CDR3 nucleotides: TGTGCCAGCAGCTTACTCAGGGTTCGCACTGAAGCTTTCTTT.

The J gene is TRBJ1-4, the V gene TRBV5-1; 8 nucleotides match TRBD1. Trimming at V came to 2 bases and at J to 6 bases, leaving 3 bases not matched to a gene. In germline, CDR1 is SGHRS, CDR2 YFSETQ. There are 14 residues in the CDR3. CDR3 protein: CASSLQGEDEKLFF. CDR3 coding DNA: TGCGCCAGCAGCTTACAGGGGGAGGATGAAAAACTGTTTTTT.

This clone was seen more than once but under ten times. This chain links TRBV7-9 with TRBJ1-3; 12 nucleotides match TRBD1. CDR1 and CDR2 (germline): SEHNR, FQNEAQ (reference sequence). The CDR3 has 17 amino acids. V lost 6 bases to trimming and J lost 2 bases; unmatched junction nucleotides: 8. The CDR3 nucleotides are TGTGCCAGCAGTGGGACAGGGGGCCCCGGTGCTGGAAACACCATATATTTT. Translating gives CASSGTGGPGAGNTIYF.

The J gene is TRBJ2-2, the V gene TRBV19; 7 bases are a match to TRBD2. Per germline, CDR1 LNHDA and CDR2 SQIVND (reference sequence). This CDR3 is built from 14 residues. The V segment lost 5 bases and the J segment 2 bases; nucleotides outside the gene matches: 2. The CDR3 spells CASSWGGNTGELFF. CDR3 bases: TGTGCCAGTAGTTGGGGGGGTAACACCGGGGAGCTGTTTTTT.

The V gene is TRBV5-1, the J gene TRBJ2-5; D is possibly TRBD1 (5 bases). CDR3 length equals 12 residues. Deletions cut 4 bases from V and 3 bases from J, with 7 bases between. Germline CDR1 reads SGHRS; CDR2 reads YFSETQ. Here the CDR3 reads CASSTREETQYF. DNA of the CDR3: TGCGCCAGCAGCACCAGGGAAGAGACCCAGTACTTC.